A single sample gave rise to the 6 T cell receptor beta chains below, sequenced in a study of early stage breast cancer tumors. The assay was immunoSEQ multiplex PCR, and TCRdb's table has in-frame clones only and misses some. The sample lists about 72,000 clones; 65% to 80% were seen once. Sequenced material: blood. The receptors here all came from a person aged 55 to 75 with breast cancer.

The chain has TRBV14 and TRBJ2-6, with no clear D. Germline V gives CDR1 SGHDN, CDR2 FVKESK. The CDR3 totals 18 residues. V lost 1 base to trimming and J lost 0 bases, with 13 bases between them. The CDR3 region has the DNA TGTGCCAGCAGCCAAGTTGGTTACAGAGTCTCTGGGGCCAACGTCCTGACTTTC. Protein product: CASSQVGYRVSGANVLTF.

The chain links TRBV7-3 to TRBJ2-5, with 8 bases matching TRBD2. Germline V gene lookup returns CDR1 SGHTA and CDR2 FQGTGA. The CDR3 is made up of 15 amino acids. The V gene end was trimmed by 4 bases and the J gene end by 5 bases; junction bases not matched to a gene: 9. The CDR3 loop is CASSSTSGSPETQYF. The CDR3 DNA reads TGTGCCAGCAGCTCCACCAGCGGGAGCCCTGAGACCCAGTACTTC.

The count of this clone is one. The chain combines TRBV5-1 with TRBJ2-6, with a weak D call TRBD2 (5 bases). The germline V gene encodes CDR1 SGHRS and CDR2 YFSETQ. V dropped 0 bases and J dropped 3 bases, with 10 bases sitting between them. CDR3 length equals 16 residues. In DNA form, the CDR3 reads TGCGCCAGCAGCTTGGAGGCGAGGGTTGGGGCCAACGTCCTGACTTTC. It translates to CASSLEARVGANVLTF.

The chain is built from TRBV11-2 and TRBJ2-5; possibly TRBD2 for D (7 bases). Germline loops: CDR1 SGHAT, CDR2 FQNNGV. V was cut by 4 bases and J by 5 bases, with 20 bases left in between. The CDR3 is 16 residues long. This chain's CDR3 is CASSSREGRGGETQYF. In DNA form, the CDR3 reads TGTGCCAGCAGCTCCCGTGAGGGGAGGGGGGGTGAGACCCAGTACTTC.

This clone was seen a handful of times. V is TRBV4-2 and J is TRBJ1-3; possibly TRBD1 for D (5 bases). Germline-derived CDR1 and CDR2 are LGHNA and YNFKEQ. Trimming cost V 5 bases and J 1 base, with 9 bases left between them. This CDR3 spans 14 amino acids. The CDR3 DNA reads TGTGCCAGCAGCTTACAGGTTTCTGGAAACACCATATATTTT. Translated, it gives CASSLQVSGNTIYF.

The gene calls are TRBV5-7 and TRBJ2-5, with TRBD1 as a possible D gene (5 bases). TRBV5-7 is noted as an ORF with a role that remains uncertain. The CDR3 is 15 residues long. V shed 2 bases and J shed 1 base, with 12 bases lying between them. The CDR3 DNA reads as TGTGCCAGCAGCTTCAGGGCCGCCCCCCAAGAGACCCAGTACTTC. Amino acids: CASSFRAAPQETQYF.